This is a list of T cell receptor beta chains from one sample in a study of blood T cells in healthy people across ages. TCRdb re-called the 5' RACE reads through MiXCR, storing one row per CDR3 protein. The data contain 1,500,000 or so distinct CDR3 sequences, 42% of them seen just once; the ten biggest clones take up approximately 4.1%. The specimen sequenced was blood. The receptors stem from a woman between 18 and 30 years old in good health. Each CDR3 is given with its conserved first and last residue. D genes are given only for firm matches. The listing skips clone size in some rows; elsewhere it reads once, few, many or a size class.

TRBV5-1	few	TRBJ1-2	-	CASSVNGGTKTNYGYTF	TGCGCCAGCAGCGTTAACGGGGGGACAAAAACTAACTATGGCTACACCTTC
TRBV15	few	TRBJ1-4	-	CATSRESFRSNEKLFF	TGTGCCACCAGCAGAGAAAGTTTCCGAAGTAATGAAAAACTGTTTTTT
TRBV7-9	few	TRBJ2-5	-	CASSSTEGDETQYF	TGTGCCAGCAGCTCTACGGAGGGGGACGAGACCCAGTACTTC
TRBV5-1	many	TRBJ2-7	TRBD2	CASSLAGGTYEQYF	TGCGCCAGCAGCTTAGCGGGGGGCACCTACGAGCAGTACTTC
TRBV7-2	few	TRBJ1-5	-	CASSLRQNSNQPQHF	TGTGCCAGCAGCCTTCGACAGAATAGCAATCAGCCCCAGCATTTT
TRBV18	few	TRBJ1-2	-	CASSSGTLYGYTF	TGTGCCAGCTCAAGTGGGACACTCTATGGCTACACCTTC
TRBV12-5	-	TRBJ2-7	TRBD2	CASACVLLAGYAYEQYF	TGTGCTAGTGCTTGTGTTTTGCTAGCGGGCTATGCCTACGAGCAGTACTTC
TRBV27	-	TRBJ1-2	-	CASSLSLGHWNYGCTF	TGTGCCAGCAGTTTATCTTTGGGACATTGGAACTATGGCTGCACCTTC
TRBV5-1	-	TRBJ1-1	-	CASSLHSNPGGTEAFF	TGCGCCAGCAGCTTACACAGCAATCCCGGGGGCACTGAAGCTTTCTTT
TRBV6-2/TRBV6-3	-	TRBJ2-1	TRBD1	CASKTGTGYNEQFF	TGTGCCAGCAAGACGGGGACAGGCTACAATGAGCAGTTCTTC